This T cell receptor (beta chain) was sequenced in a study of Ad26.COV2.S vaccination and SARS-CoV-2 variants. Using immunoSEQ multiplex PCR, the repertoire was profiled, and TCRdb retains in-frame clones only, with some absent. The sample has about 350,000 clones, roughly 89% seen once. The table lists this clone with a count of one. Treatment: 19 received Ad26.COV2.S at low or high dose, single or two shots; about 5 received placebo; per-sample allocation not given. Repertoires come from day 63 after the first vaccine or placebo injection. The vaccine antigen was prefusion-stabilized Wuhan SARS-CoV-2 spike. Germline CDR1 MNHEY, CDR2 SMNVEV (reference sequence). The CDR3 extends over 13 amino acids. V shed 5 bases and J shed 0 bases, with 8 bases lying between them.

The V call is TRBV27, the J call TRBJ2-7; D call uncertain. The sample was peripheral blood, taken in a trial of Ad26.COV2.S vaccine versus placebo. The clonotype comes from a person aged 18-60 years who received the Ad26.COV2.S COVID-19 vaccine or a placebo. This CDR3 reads CASSPRSSYEQYF. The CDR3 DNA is TGTGCCAGCAGTCCCAGGAGCTCCTACGAGCAGTACTTC.